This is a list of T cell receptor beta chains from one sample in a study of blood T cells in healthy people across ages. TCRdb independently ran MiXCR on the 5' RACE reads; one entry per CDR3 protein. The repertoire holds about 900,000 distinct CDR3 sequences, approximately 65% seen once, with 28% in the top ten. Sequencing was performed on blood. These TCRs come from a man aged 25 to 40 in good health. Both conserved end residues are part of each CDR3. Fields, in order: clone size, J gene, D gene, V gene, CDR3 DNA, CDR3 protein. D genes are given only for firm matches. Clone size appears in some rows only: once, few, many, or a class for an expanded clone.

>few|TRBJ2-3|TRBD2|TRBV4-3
TGCGCCAGCAGCCGAGAGACTAGCGGGGGCGCAGATACGCAGTATTTT
CASSRETSGGADTQYF
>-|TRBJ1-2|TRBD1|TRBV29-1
TGCAGCGTTGAAGATTTTGGACAGGGGAAGGATGGCTACACCTTC
CSVEDFGQGKDGYTF
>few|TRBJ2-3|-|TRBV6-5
TGTGCCAGCAGTTACTCTTTAAGCGGATCTAGCACAGATACGCAGTATTTT
CASSYSLSGSSTDTQYF
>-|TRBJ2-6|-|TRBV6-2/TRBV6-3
TGTGCCAGCAGTCCCGAGGGGTATCGGGCCAACGTCCTGACTTTC
CASSPEGYRANVLTF
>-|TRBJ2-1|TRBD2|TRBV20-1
TGCAGTGCGCAGTTAGCGGGGGGTTTCCGGGAGCAGTTCTTC
CSAQLAGGFREQFF
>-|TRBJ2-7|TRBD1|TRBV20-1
TGCGCAGGGACAGTCTCCTACGAGCAGTACTTC
CAGTVSYEQYF
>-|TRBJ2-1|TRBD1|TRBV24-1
TGTGCCACCAGTGTCCGCCCGGGACAGGGCCTCGACAATGAGCAGTTCTTC
CATSVRPGQGLDNEQFF
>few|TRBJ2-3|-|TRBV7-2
TGTGCCAGCAGCTTAGCTGGACTAATGTTTTCAGATACGCAGTATTTT
CASSLAGLMFSDTQYF
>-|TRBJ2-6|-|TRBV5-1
TGCGCCAGCAGCTTCGGTCTCGACTCTGGGGCCAACGTCCTGACTTTC
CASSFGLDSGANVLTF
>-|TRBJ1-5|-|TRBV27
TGTGCCAGCAGTTTAACCGTGGGTCAGCCCCAGCATTTT
CASSLTVGQPQHF
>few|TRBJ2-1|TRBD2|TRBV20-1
TGCAGTGCTAGTGCGACTAGCGGCAATGAGCAGTTCTTC
CSASATSGNEQFF
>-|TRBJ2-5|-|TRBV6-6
TGTGCCAGCAGTGCCGTTAGGGAGACCCAGTACTTC
CASSAVRETQYF
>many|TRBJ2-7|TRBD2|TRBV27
TGTGCCAGCAGTACTAGCGGGAACGAGCAGTACTTC
CASSTSGNEQYF
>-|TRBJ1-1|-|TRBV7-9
TGTGCCAGCAGCCCTACTGGCCGGGCCTACACTGAAGCTTTCTTT
CASSPTGRAYTEAFF
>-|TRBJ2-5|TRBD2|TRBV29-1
TGCAGCACCGGGACTAGCGGGGGAGAAGCAGAGCAGTACTTC
CSTGTSGGEAEQYF
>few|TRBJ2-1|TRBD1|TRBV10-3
TGTGCCATCAGTGAGGGCGGGACAGGGTGGTTGGATGAGCAGTTCTTC
CAISEGGTGWLDEQFF
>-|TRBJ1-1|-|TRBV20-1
TGCAGTGCTTATGCAGTTGGGAACACTGAAGCTTTCTTT
CSAYAVGNTEAFF
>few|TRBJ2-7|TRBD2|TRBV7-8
TGTGCCAGCAGCTTGCCACTTAGCGGGGGTACCTACGAGCAGTACTTC
CASSLPLSGGTYEQYF
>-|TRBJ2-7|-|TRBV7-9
TGTGCCAGCAGCCCTGGACAGACACTTGATTTCTACGAGCAGTACTTC
CASSPGQTLDFYEQYF
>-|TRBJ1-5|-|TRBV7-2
TGTGCCAGCAGCCCACGAGCGGCGACAGATAGCAATCAGCCCCAGCATTTT
CASSPRAATDSNQPQHF
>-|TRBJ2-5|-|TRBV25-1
TGTGCCAGCTCGGACCTAGGCCTGGGGGAGACCCAGTACTTC
CASSDLGLGETQYF
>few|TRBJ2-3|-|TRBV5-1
TGCGCCAGCAGCTTGGCTCCGGGATCAACGGATACGCAGTATTTT
CASSLAPGSTDTQYF
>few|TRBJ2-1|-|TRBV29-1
TGCAGCATCCGACTATCAATCAATGAGCAGTTCTTC
CSIRLSINEQFF
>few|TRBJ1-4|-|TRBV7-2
TGTGCCAGCGGCCGGGGGCCTAATGAAAAACTGTTTTTT
CASGRGPNEKLFF
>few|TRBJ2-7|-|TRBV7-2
TGTGCCAGCAGCTTAGCGGTGGGGTACGAGCAGTACTTC
CASSLAVGYEQYF
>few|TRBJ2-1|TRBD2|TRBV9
TGTGCCAGCAATAGCGGGGGGTACACTGAGCAGTTCTTC
CASNSGGYTEQFF
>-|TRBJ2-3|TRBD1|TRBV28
TGTGCCAGCAGTTTGCCGACAGGGCTGGTCACAGATACGCAGTATTTT
CASSLPTGLVTDTQYF
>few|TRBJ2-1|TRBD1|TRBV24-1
TGTGCCACCAGTGATCCGGGACAGTCCTACAATGAGCAGTTCTTC
CATSDPGQSYNEQFF
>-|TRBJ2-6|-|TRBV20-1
TGCAGTGCTCCTGATTCTGGGGCCAACGTCCTGACTTTC
CSAPDSGANVLTF
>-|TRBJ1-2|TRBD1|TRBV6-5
TGTGCCAGCAGTTTTTCGACCGGACAGGGGGCGAGTGGCTACACCTTC
CASSFSTGQGASGYTF
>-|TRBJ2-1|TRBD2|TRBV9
TGTGCCAGCAGCCAAGGGCGGGGGGGCGTGAATGAGCAGTTCTTC
CASSQGRGGVNEQFF
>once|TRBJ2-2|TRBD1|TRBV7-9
TGTGCCAGCAGCATAAGTTATGGGACAGGCAGGAACACCGGGGAGCTGTTTTTT
CASSISYGTGRNTGELFF
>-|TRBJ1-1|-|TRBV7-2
TGTGCCAGCAGCTTAGCTATAGAGAGGAACACTGAAGCTTTCTTT
CASSLAIERNTEAFF
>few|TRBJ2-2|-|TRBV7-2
TGTGCCAGCAGCTTAACCGGGGGATCTTCCGGGGAGCTGTTTTTT
CASSLTGGSSGELFF
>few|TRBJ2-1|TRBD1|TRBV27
TGTGCCAGCAGTATAACAGGGGGGAGCTCCTACAATGAGCAGTTCTTC
CASSITGGSSYNEQFF
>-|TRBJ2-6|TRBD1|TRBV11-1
TGTGCCAGCAGCTTAGAAGCCGGGACAGGGTCTTCTGGGGCCAACGTCCTGACTTTC
CASSLEAGTGSSGANVLTF
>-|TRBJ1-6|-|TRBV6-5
TGTGCCAGCAGTTACTCAGGGGATAATTCACCCCTCCACTTT
CASSYSGDNSPLHF
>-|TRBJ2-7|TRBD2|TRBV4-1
TGCGCCAGCAGCCAAGGGACTAGCGGGAGGGCCTACGAGCAGTACTTC
CASSQGTSGRAYEQYF
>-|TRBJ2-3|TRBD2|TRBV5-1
TGCACCAGCAGCTTGCGGGGGGAGCAGAGCACAGATACGCAGTATTTT
CTSSLRGEQSTDTQYF
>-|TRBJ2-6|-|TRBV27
TGTGCCAGCGGCCCCCCGGAGGCCAACGTCCTGACTTTC
CASGPPEANVLTF
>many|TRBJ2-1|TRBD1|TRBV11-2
TGTGCCAGCAGAGCCGGGACAGGGGTTTTCGGTGAGCAGTTCTTC
CASRAGTGVFGEQFF